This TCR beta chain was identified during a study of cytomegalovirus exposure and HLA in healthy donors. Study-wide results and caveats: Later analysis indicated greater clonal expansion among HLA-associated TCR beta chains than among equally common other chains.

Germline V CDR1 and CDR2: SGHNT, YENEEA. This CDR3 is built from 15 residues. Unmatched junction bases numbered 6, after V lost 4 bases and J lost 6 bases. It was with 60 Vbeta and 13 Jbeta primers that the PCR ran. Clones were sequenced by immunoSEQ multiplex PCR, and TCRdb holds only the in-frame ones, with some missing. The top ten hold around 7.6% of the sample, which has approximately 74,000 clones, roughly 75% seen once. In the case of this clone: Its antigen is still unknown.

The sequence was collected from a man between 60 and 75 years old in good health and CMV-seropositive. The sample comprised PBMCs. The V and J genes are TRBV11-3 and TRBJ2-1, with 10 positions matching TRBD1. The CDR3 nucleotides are TGTGCCAGCAGCTCGCATGGGACAGGGGCCAATGAGCAGTTCTTC. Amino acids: CASSSHGTGANEQFF.